The rows below give T cell receptor beta chains drawn from one sample of a study of T cells after yellow fever vaccination. TCRdb processed the 5' RACE reads anew with MiXCR; each CDR3 protein has one entry. The table shows approximately 300,000 distinct CDR3 sequences, with approximately 11% occurring only once. The specimen was CD4+ T cells sorted from PBMCs, collected 45 days after the yellow fever booster vaccination. The receptors here all came from a young man who received the YFV17D yellow fever vaccine. CDR3s include the opening cysteine and the closing phenylalanine or tryptophan. The order of the fields is V gene, CDR3 length, D gene, CDR3 protein. D genes are given only for firm matches.

TRBV6-5 14 - CASSRLGGPNEQFF
TRBV9 17 - CASSVSVDTSYNSPLHF
TRBV9 16 - CASSVGGSLVADTQYF
TRBV20-1 13 - CSASRVINQPQHF
TRBV5-6 15 TRBD1 CASSLEGTGFTEAFF
TRBV6-5 14 - CASSYTDLTDTQYF
TRBV5-4 15 - CASSRAGSANEKLFF
TRBV4-3 12 - CASSQDGRGYTF
TRBV12-3/TRBV12-4 12 TRBD2 CASRGDPYEQYF
TRBV20-1 16 - CSARPWRVLAKNIQYF
TRBV5-6 15 TRBD2 CASSPFAGVNGELFF
TRBV28 15 TRBD1 CASRTRGSYTGELFF
TRBV7-2 17 - CASSYHMLPTYNYGYTF
TRBV7-2 14 - CASSLGLSPETQYF
TRBV27 13 - CASSLRGPDGYTF
TRBV20-1 14 - CSARDLGPTGGYTF
TRBV20-1 12 - CSAPSAGETQYF
TRBV5-1 14 - CASSSGRIQETQYF
TRBV20-1 16 - CSARDLGAPHYNEQFF
TRBV5-8 14 - CAQGRGANTDTQYF
TRBV7-6 13 - CASSLGGAGGYTF
TRBV12-3/TRBV12-4 12 - CASSWTRVQQFF
TRBV28 13 - CASKGGSNEKLFF
TRBV20-1 14 - CSARTGLNTGELFF
TRBV5-1 14 TRBD1 CASSQQGAGTEAFF
TRBV7-2 13 - CASSLGWSGELFF
TRBV20-1 13 TRBD1 CSAGGQGWETQYF
TRBV7-9 15 - CASSSQGQTDTEAFF
TRBV4-3 19 TRBD2 CASSQAAPGLASGANVLTF
TRBV12-3/TRBV12-4 14 - CASRAPPLNYGYTF
TRBV5-6 15 TRBD2 CASRGLRGKAGELFF
TRBV20-1 15 - CSAKTRDNIPKWCFF
TRBV7-7 13 - CASGAENTDTQYF
TRBV7-9 14 TRBD1 CASSLQGSSYEQYF
TRBV7-2 14 - CASSPRGAPGEAFF
TRBV12-3/TRBV12-4 15 - CASNANDRDTGELFF
TRBV27 14 - CASSLSRGWTEAFF
TRBV6-5 14 TRBD1 CASRLGQGIYGYTF
TRBV4-3 15 - CASSQGGRLAGELFF
TRBV6-2/TRBV6-3 14 - CASSRATGVPEAFF